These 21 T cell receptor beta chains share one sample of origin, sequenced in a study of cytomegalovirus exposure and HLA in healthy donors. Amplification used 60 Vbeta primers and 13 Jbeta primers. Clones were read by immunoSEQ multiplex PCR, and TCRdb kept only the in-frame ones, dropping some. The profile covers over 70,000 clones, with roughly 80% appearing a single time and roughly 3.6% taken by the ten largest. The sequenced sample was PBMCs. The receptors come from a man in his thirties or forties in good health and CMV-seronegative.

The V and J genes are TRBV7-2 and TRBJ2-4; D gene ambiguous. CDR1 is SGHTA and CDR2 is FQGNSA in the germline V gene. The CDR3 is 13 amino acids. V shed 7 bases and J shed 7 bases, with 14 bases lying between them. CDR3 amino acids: CASTSYLDNIQYF. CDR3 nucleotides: TGTGCCAGCACCAGTTATCTAGATAACATTCAGTACTTC.

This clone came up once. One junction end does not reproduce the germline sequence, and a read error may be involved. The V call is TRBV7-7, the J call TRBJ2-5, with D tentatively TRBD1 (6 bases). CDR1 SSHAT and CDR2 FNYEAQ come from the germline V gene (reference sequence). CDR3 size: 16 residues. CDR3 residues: CASSPLSGTKGETQYF. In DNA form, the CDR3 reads TGTGCTAGCAGCCCTTTATCCGGGACAAAGGGAGAGACCCAGTACTTC.

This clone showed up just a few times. As DNA, the CDR3 is TGTGCCAGCAGCTTCTCCCCGGTGACTAGCGGAAACTCCTACAATGAGCAGTTCTTC. Residues: CASSFSPVTSGNSYNEQFF. The chain carries TRBV7-9 and TRBJ2-1; 9 bases agree with TRBD2. The CDR3 totals 19 residues. The V gene's germline CDR1 is SEHNR and CDR2 FQNEAQ (reference sequence). J gave up 0 bases and V 3 bases, and 12 bases lay outside the gene matches. Full variable domain (remainder filled in from reference TRBV7-9 and TRBJ2-1): DTGVSQNPRHKITKRGQNVTFRCDPISEHNRLYWYRQTLGQGPEFLTYFQNEAQLEKSRLLSDRFSAERPKGSFSTLEIQRTEQGDSAMYLCASSFSPVTSGNSYNEQFFGPGTRLTVL.

The DNA for the CDR3 is TGTGCCAGCAGCTTCGAGACAGGGTTGGGCGGGGAGCTGTTTTTT. Amino acid sequence: CASSFETGLGGELFF. This chain connects TRBV7-8 to TRBJ2-2, with 7 bases lining up with TRBD1. The length of the CDR3 is 15 residues. The V and J ends lost 3 bases and 7 bases, in that order; junction bases with no gene match: 8. Germline CDR1 reads SGHVS; CDR2 reads FQNEAQ.

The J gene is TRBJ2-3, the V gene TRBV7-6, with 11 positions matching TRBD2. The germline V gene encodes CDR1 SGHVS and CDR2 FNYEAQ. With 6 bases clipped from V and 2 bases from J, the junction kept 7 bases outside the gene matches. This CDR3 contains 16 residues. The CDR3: CASSLVSGGDTDTQYF. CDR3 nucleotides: TGTGCCAGCAGTCTTGTTAGCGGGGGGGACACAGATACGCAGTATTTT.

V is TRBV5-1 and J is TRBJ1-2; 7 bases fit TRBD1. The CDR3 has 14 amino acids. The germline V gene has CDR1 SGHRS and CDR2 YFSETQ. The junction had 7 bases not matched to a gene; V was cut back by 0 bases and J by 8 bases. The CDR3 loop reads CASSLATGYGGYTF. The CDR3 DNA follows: TGCGCCAGCAGCTTGGCGACAGGGTATGGAGGCTACACCTTC.

The CDR3 protein is CASTNLAGNTGELFF. The CDR3 coding sequence is TGCGCCAGCACCAATTTAGCGGGAAACACCGGGGAGCTGTTTTTT. This chain connects TRBV5-1 to TRBJ2-2; 8 bases are a match to TRBD2. Germline CDR1 and CDR2: SGHRS and YFSETQ. V lost 6 bases, J lost 2 bases, and 6 bases stayed unmatched. The CDR3 is 15 residues long.

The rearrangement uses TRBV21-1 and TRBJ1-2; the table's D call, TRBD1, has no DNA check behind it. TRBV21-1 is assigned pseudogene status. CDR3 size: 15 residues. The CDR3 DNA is TGTGCCAGCAGCAAAGGTATAGGGGGCGATGATGGCTACACCTTC. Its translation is CASSKGIGGDDGYTF.

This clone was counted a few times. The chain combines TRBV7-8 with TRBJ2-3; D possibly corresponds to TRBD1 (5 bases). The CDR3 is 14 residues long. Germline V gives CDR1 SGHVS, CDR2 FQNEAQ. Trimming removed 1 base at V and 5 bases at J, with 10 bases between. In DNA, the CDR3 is TGTGCCAGCAGCTTAGTGGCAGGGCGAGATACGCAGTATTTT. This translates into CASSLVAGRDTQYF.

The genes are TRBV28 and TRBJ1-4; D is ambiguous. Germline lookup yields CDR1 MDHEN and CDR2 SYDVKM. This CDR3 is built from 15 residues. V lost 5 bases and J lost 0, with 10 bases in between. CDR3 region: CASSRTGATNEKLFF. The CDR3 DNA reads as TGTGCCAGCAGTCGAACCGGTGCAACTAATGAAAAACTGTTTTTT. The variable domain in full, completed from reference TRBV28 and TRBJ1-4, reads DVKVTQSSRYLVKRTGEKVFLECVQDMDHENMFWYRQDPGLGLRLIYFSYDVKMKEKGDIPEGYSVSREKKERFSLILESASTNQTSMYLCASSRTGATNEKLFFGSGTQLSVL.

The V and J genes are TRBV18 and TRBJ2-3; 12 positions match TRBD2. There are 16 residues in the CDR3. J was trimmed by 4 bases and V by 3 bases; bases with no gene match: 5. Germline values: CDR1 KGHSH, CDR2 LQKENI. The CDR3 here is CASSPPSGRGPDTQYF. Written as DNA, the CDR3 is TGTGCCAGCTCACCTCCTAGCGGGAGGGGGCCAGATACGCAGTATTTT.

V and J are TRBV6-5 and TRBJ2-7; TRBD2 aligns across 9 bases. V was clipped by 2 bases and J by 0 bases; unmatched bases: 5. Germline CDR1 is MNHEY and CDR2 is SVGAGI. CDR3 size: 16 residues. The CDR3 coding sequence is TGTGCCAGCAGTTACGGTGTTAGCGGGAGCTCCTACGAGCAGTACTTC. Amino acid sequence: CASSYGVSGSSYEQYF.

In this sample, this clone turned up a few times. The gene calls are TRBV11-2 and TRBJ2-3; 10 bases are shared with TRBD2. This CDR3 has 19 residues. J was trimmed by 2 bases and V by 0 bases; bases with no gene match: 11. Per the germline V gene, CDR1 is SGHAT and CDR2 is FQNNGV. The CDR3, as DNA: TGTGCCAGCAGCTTAGATGGAGCGGGAGGGCCGGGAAACACAGATACGCAGTATTTT. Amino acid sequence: CASSLDGAGGPGNTDTQYF.

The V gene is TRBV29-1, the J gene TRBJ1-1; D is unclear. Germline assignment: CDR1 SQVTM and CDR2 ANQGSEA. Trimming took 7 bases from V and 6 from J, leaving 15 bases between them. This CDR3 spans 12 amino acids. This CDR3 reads CSGGSRPAEAFF. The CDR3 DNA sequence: TGCAGCGGCGGGTCCAGACCCGCTGAAGCTTTCTTT. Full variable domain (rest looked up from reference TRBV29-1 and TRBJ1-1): SAVISQKPSRDICQRGTSLTIQCQVDSQVTMMFWYRQQPGQSLTLIATANQGSEATYESGFVIDKFPISRPNLTFSTLTVSNMSPEDSSIYLCSGGSRPAEAFFGQGTRLTVV.

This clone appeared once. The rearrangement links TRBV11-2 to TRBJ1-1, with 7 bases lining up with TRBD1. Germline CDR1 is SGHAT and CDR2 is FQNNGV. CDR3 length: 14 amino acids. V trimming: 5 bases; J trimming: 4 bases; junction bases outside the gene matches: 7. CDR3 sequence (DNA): TGTGCCAGCAGCCCACCAGGGGGGAGCACTGAAGCTTTCTTT. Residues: CASSPPGGSTEAFF.

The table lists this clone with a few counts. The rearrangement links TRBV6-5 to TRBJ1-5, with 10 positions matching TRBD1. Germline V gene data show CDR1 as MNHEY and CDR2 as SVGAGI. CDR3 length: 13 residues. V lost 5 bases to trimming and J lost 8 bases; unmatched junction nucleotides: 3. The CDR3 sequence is CASSRTGGEPQHF. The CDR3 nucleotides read TGTGCCAGCAGTCGGACAGGGGGTGAGCCCCAGCATTTT.

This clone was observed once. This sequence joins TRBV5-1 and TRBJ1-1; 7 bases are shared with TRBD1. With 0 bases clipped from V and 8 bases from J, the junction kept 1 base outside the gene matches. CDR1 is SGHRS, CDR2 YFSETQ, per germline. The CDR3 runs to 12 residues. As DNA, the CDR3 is TGCGCCAGCAGCTTGGTCAGGGGGGAAGCTTTCTTT. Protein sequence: CASSLVRGEAFF.

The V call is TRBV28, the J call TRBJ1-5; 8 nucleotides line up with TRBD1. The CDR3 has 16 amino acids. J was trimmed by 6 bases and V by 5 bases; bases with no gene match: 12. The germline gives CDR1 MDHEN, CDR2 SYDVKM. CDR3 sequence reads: CASSPPSGGFGQPQHF. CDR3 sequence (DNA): TGTGCCAGCAGTCCCCCGTCAGGGGGCTTTGGTCAGCCCCAGCATTTT.

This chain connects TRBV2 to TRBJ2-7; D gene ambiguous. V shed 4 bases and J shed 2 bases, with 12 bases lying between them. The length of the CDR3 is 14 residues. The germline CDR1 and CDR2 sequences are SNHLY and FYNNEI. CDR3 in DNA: TGTGCCAGCAGTGGAAGCCTAATTCCCTACGAGCAGTACTTC. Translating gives CASSGSLIPYEQYF. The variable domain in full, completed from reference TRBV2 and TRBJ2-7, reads EPEVTQTPSHQVTQMGQEVILRCVPISNHLYFYWYRQILGQKVEFLVSFYNNEISEKSEIFDDQFSVERPDGSNFTLKIRSTKLEDSAMYFCASSGSLIPYEQYFGPGTRLTVT.

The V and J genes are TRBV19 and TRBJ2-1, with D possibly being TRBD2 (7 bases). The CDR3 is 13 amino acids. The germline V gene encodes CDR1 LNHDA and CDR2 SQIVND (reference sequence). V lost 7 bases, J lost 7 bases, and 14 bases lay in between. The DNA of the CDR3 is TGTGCCAGTAACCCTAGGGGGGGAAATGAGCAGTTCTTC. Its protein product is CASNPRGGNEQFF.

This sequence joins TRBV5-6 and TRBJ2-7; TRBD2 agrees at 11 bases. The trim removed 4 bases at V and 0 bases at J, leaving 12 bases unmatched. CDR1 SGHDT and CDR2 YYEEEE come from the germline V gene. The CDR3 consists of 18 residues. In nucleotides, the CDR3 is TGTGCCAGCAGCGTAGGACTAGCGGGTGTCACCCCCTCCTACGAGCAGTACTTC. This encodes CASSVGLAGVTPSYEQYF.